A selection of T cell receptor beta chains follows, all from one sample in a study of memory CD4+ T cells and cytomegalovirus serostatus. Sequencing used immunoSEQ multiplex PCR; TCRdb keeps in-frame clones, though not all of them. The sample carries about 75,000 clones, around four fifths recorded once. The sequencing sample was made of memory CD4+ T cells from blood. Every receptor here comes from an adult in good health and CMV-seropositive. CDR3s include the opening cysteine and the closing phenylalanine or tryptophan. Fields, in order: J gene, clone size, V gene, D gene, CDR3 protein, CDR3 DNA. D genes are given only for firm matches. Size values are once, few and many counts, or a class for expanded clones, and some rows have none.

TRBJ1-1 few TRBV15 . CATSRAGAGEAFF TGTGCCACCAGCAGAGCAGGGGCGGGTGAAGCTTTCTTT
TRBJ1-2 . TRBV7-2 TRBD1 CASSADRGRYGYTF TGTGCCAGCAGCGCCGACAGGGGTCGGTATGGCTACACCTTC
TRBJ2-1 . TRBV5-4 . CASRLPGRGFNEQFF TGTGCCAGCAGATTACCAGGGCGCGGGTTCAATGAGCAGTTCTTC
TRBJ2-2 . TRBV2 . CASSEASPRATGELFF TGTGCCAGCAGTGAAGCATCCCCGAGGGCCACCGGGGAGCTGTTTTTT
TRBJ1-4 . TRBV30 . CAWSPDSGFAKLFF TGTGCCTGGAGTCCGGACAGTGGATTTGCAAAACTGTTTTTT
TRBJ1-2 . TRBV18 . CASSPPYERRAHGYTF TGTGCCAGCTCACCACCGTATGAACGCAGGGCTCATGGCTACACCTTC
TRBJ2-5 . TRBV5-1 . CASMKSGADQETQYF TGCGCCAGCATGAAATCAGGGGCCGACCAAGAGACCCAGTACTTC
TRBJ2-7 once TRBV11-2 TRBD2 CASSRLGGAGVNEQYF TGTGCCAGCAGCCGACTAGGGGGAGCGGGGGTAAACGAGCAGTACTTC
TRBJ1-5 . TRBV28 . CASTHRAWSMYSNQPQHF TGTGCCAGCACACACAGGGCCTGGTCAATGTATAGCAATCAGCCCCAGCATTTT
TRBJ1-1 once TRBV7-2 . CASSSQPTGMNTEAFF TGTGCCAGCAGCTCCCAACCGACAGGCATGAACACTGAAGCTTTCTTT
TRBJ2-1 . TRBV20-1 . CSARDAYMQFF TGCAGTGCTAGAGATGCCTATATGCAGTTCTTC
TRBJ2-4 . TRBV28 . CASSLTGKAKNIQYF TGTGCCAGCAGTTTAACGGGGAAGGCCAAAAACATTCAGTACTTC
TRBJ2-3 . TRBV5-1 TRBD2 CASSSGGAVTSTDTQYF TGCGCCAGCAGCTCGGGAGGGGCCGTGACTAGCACAGATACGCAGTATTTT
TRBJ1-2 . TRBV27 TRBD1 CASRTTDRGYGYTF TGTGCCAGCCGTACAACGGACAGGGGATATGGCTACACCTTC
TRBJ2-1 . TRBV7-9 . CASTFRRAIEQFF TGTGCCAGCACGTTTCGCAGGGCCATTGAGCAGTTCTTC
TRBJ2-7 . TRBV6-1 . CASSWRGEYEQYF TGTGCCAGCAGTTGGCGGGGAGAGTACGAGCAGTACTTC
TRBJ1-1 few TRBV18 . CASSLEGWSTEAFF TGTGCCAGCTCACTGGAGGGGTGGAGCACTGAAGCTTTCTTT
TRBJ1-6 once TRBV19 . CASSTVPGQGSPLHF TGTGCCAGTAGTACCGTCCCGGGGCAGGGATCACCCCTCCACTTT
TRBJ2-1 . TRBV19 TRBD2 CASSAREASEQFF TGTGCCAGTAGTGCTCGGGAGGCAAGCGAGCAGTTCTTC
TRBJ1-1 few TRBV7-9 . CASSPQNTEAFF TGTGCCAGCAGCCCACAGAACACTGAAGCTTTCTTT
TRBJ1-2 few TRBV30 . CAWSVQGYNYGYTF TGTGCCTGGAGTGTACAGGGATACAACTATGGCTACACCTTC
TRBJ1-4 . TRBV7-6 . CASSLRATNEKLFF TGTGCCAGCAGCCTCAGGGCAACTAATGAAAAACTGTTTTTT
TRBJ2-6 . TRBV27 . CASRPSLGSGANVLTF TGTGCCAGCAGACCGTCGTTAGGCTCTGGGGCCAACGTCCTGACTTTC
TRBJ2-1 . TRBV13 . CASSAYLGYNEQFF TGTGCCAGCAGCGCTTACCTAGGGTACAATGAGCAGTTCTTC
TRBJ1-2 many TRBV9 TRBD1 CASSARQGENYGYTF TGTGCCAGCAGCGCGAGACAGGGGGAAAACTATGGCTACACCTTC
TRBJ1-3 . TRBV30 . CAWRAVANTIYF TGTGCCTGGCGGGCCGTTGCTAACACCATATATTTT
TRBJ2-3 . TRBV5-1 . CASSLDQGSDTQYF TGCGCCAGCAGCTTGGATCAGGGGTCAGATACGCAGTATTTT
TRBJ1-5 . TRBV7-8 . CASSRRGVMVLNQPQHF TGTGCCAGCAGCCGTCGGGGAGTCATGGTTCTCAATCAGCCCCAGCATTTT
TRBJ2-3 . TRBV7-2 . CASSLGYLTDTQYF TGTGCCAGCAGCCTGGGGTATCTCACAGATACGCAGTATTTT
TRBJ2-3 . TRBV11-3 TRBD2 CASSLDFLADTDTQYF TGTGCCAGCAGCTTAGATTTCCTAGCGGACACAGATACGCAGTATTTT
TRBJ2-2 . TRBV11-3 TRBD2 CASSQRGGSNTGELFF TGTGCCAGCAGCCAACGGGGGGGTTCGAACACCGGGGAGCTGTTTTTT
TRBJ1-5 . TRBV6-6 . CASSLLQGRSNQPQHF TGTGCCAGCAGTCTTCTTCAGGGGCGAAGCAATCAGCCCCAGCATTTT
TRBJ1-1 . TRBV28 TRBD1 CASLSYDWDRGMNTEAFF TGTGCCAGCCTCTCCTATGACTGGGACAGGGGGATGAACACTGAAGCTTTCTTT
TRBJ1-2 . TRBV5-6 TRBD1 CASSPVGQGNYGYTF TGTGCCAGCAGCCCGGTAGGACAGGGTAACTATGGCTACACCTTC
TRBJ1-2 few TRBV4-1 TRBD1 CASSRQGWGGYTF TGCGCCAGCAGTCGACAGGGCTGGGGTGGCTACACCTTC
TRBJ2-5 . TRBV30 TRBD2 CAWSAGLARETQYF TGTGCCTGGAGTGCTGGACTAGCGCGCGAGACCCAGTACTTC
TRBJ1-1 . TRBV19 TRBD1 CASSIRGQGAILGTEAFF TGTGCCAGTAGTATTAGGGGACAGGGGGCGATTTTAGGCACTGAAGCTTTCTTT
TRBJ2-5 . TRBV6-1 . CASSEARGQQETQYF TGTGCCAGCAGTGAAGCGCGAGGACAGCAAGAGACCCAGTACTTC
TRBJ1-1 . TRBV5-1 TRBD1 CASSLEIRQGGTEAFF TGCGCCAGCAGCTTGGAGATTAGACAGGGCGGGACTGAAGCTTTCTTT
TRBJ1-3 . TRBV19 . CASSLGGVRDTIYF TGTGCCAGTAGTCTCGGGGGGGTTCGGGACACCATATATTTT
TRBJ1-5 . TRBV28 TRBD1 CASSLWPGTGGSSSNQPQHF TGTGCCAGCAGTTTATGGCCGGGGACAGGGGGCAGTTCGAGCAATCAGCCCCAGCATTTT
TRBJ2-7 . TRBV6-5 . CASTPAGGYEQYF TGTGCCAGCACCCCGGCAGGAGGCTACGAGCAGTACTTC
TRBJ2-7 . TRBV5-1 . CASSPSAEWVTYEQYF TGCGCCAGCAGCCCCTCGGCAGAGTGGGTCACCTACGAGCAGTACTTC
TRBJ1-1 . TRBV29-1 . CSVQVNTEAFF TGCAGCGTTCAAGTAAACACTGAAGCTTTCTTT
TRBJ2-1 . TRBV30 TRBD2 CACHGLAGGNEQFF TGTGCCTGCCATGGGTTAGCGGGAGGCAATGAGCAGTTCTTC
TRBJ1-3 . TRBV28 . CASSGLLGAGNTIYF TGTGCCAGCAGTGGTCTTTTGGGAGCTGGAAACACCATATATTTT
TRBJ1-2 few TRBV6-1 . CASRTGSNYGYTF TGTGCCAGCAGGACAGGATCTAACTATGGCTACACCTTC
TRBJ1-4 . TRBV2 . CASSDGRRGQSEKLFF TGTGCCAGCAGTGACGGTAGACGGGGTCAATCGGAAAAACTGTTTTTT
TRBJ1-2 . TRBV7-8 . CASSLAFSGVDGYTF TGTGCCAGCAGCTTAGCTTTTTCGGGGGTGGATGGCTACACCTTC
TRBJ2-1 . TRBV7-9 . CASSPGRSSYNEQFF TGTGCCAGCAGCCCCGGACGATCCTCCTACAATGAGCAGTTCTTC
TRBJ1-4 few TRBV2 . CASCGEDEKLFF TGTGCCAGCTGTGGTGAGGATGAAAAACTGTTTTTT
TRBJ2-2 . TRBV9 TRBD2 CASSVGAGETTGELFF TGTGCCAGCAGCGTAGGAGCGGGGGAGACCACCGGGGAGCTGTTTTTT
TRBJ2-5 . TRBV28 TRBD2 CASSSQKRGVETQYF TGTGCCAGCAGTTCCCAGAAGCGGGGCGTGGAGACCCAGTACTTC
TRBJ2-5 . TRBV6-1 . CASRWVETQYF TGTGCCAGCCGGTGGGTGGAGACCCAGTACTTC
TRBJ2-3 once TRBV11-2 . CASSRPLLEEYF TGTGCCAGCAGCCGTCCTCTATTAGAGGAGTATTTT
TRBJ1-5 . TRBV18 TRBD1 CASSMDRANQPQHF TGTGCCAGCTCAATGGACAGGGCCAATCAGCCCCAGCATTTT